The 10 T cell receptor beta chains below all came from one sample that was sequenced in a study of identical twins. TCRdb recomputed calls from the 5' RACE reads with MiXCR, one row per CDR3 protein. The data hold 1.5 million or so distinct CDR3 sequences, with about 32% observed a single time. Sequencing used cord blood. The receptors were gathered from a newborn girl in good health.

The chain combines TRBV4-1 with TRBJ1-5; D is unresolved. Between the trimmed V and J ends, which lost 1 base and 0 bases, there was a span of 13 bases. The germline V gene encodes CDR1 MGHRA and CDR2 YSYEKL. The CDR3 contains 17 residues. This chain's CDR3 is CASSQVIVGLSNQPQHF. The CDR3 nucleotides read TGCGCCAGCAGCCAAGTCATAGTAGGGCTTAGCAATCAGCCCCAGCATTTT.

This clonotype was found a few times. The chain recombines TRBV11-3 with TRBJ2-7, with 8 positions matching TRBD1. The germline V gene encodes CDR1 SGHNT and CDR2 YENEEA. The CDR3 consists of 14 residues. The ends lost 0 bases at V and 5 bases at J; junction bases unmatched: 3. The CDR3 protein is CASSLDRDRNEQYF. The CDR3 DNA reads TGTGCCAGCAGCTTAGACCGGGACAGGAACGAGCAGTACTTC.

This clonotype was counted a few times. This sequence joins TRBV11-2 and TRBJ1-2, with 9 bases matching TRBD1. The V and J ends lost 4 bases and 4 bases, in that order; junction bases with no gene match: 4. CDR1 and CDR2 (germline): SGHAT, FQNNGV. The CDR3 extends over 14 amino acids. The CDR3 DNA is TGTGCCAGCAGCTCGGCGACAGGGGGCTATGGCTACACCTTC. This gives the protein CASSSATGGYGYTF.

This chain links TRBV20-1 with TRBJ2-7; TRBD2 might be the D (6 bases). This CDR3 has 15 residues. V lost 5 bases and J lost 2, with 19 bases in between. CDR1 and CDR2 (germline): DFQATT, SNEGSKA (reference sequence). The CDR3 is CSARRTKTDPYEQYF. The CDR3 region has the DNA TGCAGTGCTCGACGGACTAAGACAGACCCCTACGAGCAGTACTTC.

As concerns this clonotype: The junction shows a germline mismatch at one end, possibly a read error. The chain employs TRBV6-5 and TRBJ2-4; 8 nucleotides agree with TRBD1. The CDR3 has 14 amino acids. Germline V gene sequence: CDR1 MNHEY, CDR2 SVGAGI. The CDR3 loop is CASSYSDRVYEQSF. CDR3 DNA sequence: TGTGCCAGCAGTTACTCGGACAGGGTCTACGAGCAGTCCTTC.

The V call is TRBV21-1, the J call TRBJ2-7; TRBD2 is the table's D call and was not checked against the DNA. Gene TRBJ2-5 matches the end of the DNA better, so the J call may be wrong. TRBV21-1 is recorded as a pseudogene. The CDR3 totals 19 residues. The CDR3 DNA sequence: TGTGCCAGCAGCAAATACGAGACTAGCGGGAAGGGGCCCCGGGAGACCCAGTACTTC. It codes for CASSKYETSGKGPRETQYF.

This chain uses TRBV3-1 with TRBJ2-4, with a possible D match to TRBD2 (6 bases). The CDR3 is made up of 16 amino acids. V lost 0 bases, J lost 1 base, and 10 bases lay in between. Germline CDR1 is LGHDT and CDR2 is YNNKEL (reference sequence). In nucleotides, the CDR3 is TGTGCCAGCAGCCAAGATCCGGGGGTGGCCAAAAACATTCAGTACTTC. Translation: CASSQDPGVAKNIQYF.

The chain joins TRBV20-1 to TRBJ2-5, with D perhaps given as TRBD1 or TRBD2 (6 bases each). The CDR3 contains 16 residues. Looked up from germline, CDR1 is DFQATT and CDR2 is SNEGSKA (reference sequence). V was pared by 5 bases and J by 0 bases, with 19 bases between. CDR3 loop: CSAWDLGGQYQETQYF. CDR3 coding DNA: TGCAGTGCTTGGGACCTCGGGGGCCAGTACCAAGAGACCCAGTACTTC.

The V call is TRBV5-1, the J call TRBJ1-2; D unresolved. Between the trimmed V and J ends, which lost 0 bases and 6 bases, there was a span of 12 bases. CDR1 and CDR2 (germline): SGHRS, YFSETQ. The CDR3 runs to 14 residues. The CDR3 spells CASSLDLAANGYTF. CDR3 sequence (DNA): TGCGCCAGCAGCTTGGATTTGGCAGCTAATGGCTACACCTTC.

The J gene is TRBJ1-2, the V gene TRBV12-5; TRBD1 matches 8 bases. The V segment lost 2 bases and the J segment 10 bases; nucleotides outside the gene matches: 3. Germline V gene lookup returns CDR1 LGHNT and CDR2 FRNRAP. There are 12 residues in the CDR3. CDR3 nucleotide sequence: TGTGCTAGTGGTTTGACAGGGGGTGACTACACCTTC. Protein product: CASGLTGGDYTF.